This passage covers 2 T cell receptor beta chains from one sample sequenced in a study of blood T cells in healthy people across ages. Together with a sample-barcoded 5' primer, a J-beta primer mix was included in a second PCR lasting about 6 to 11 cycles. MiXCR was run by TCRdb on the 5' RACE reads, yielding one entry per CDR3 protein. Among roughly 730,000 distinct CDR3 sequences listed, 56% were seen once. Material for sequencing was blood. The source is a man in his forties in good health.

V usage is TRBV3-1 and J usage is TRBJ2-1; TRBD2 might be the D (6 bases). CDR1 is LGHDT, CDR2 YNNKEL, per germline (reference sequence). V lost 1 base and J 10 bases, leaving 8 bases between the germline ends. This CDR3 region has 12 residues. The CDR3 reads CASSQALAEQFF. In nucleotides, the CDR3 is TGTGCCAGCAGCCAAGCTCTAGCGGAGCAGTTCTTC.

This clonotype was counted a few times. The chain links TRBV11-1 to TRBJ1-2; possible D gene TRBD1, 6 bases. The CDR3 is 13 residues long. V was pared by 4 bases and J by 6 bases, with 12 bases between. Germline V CDR1 and CDR2: SGHAT, FQDESV (reference sequence). The CDR3 is CASSYSGVDGYTF. The CDR3 coding sequence is TGTGCCAGCAGCTACTCAGGGGTGGATGGCTACACCTTC.